This T cell receptor (beta chain) originates from a study of metastatic and nonmetastatic thyroid tumors. Study as a whole: The comparison covered peripheral blood and tumor or nodule tissue in malignant and benign thyroid patients. Overall study findings and caveats: Benign nodules reportedly had significantly lower TCR beta diversity than malignant thyroid tumors in blood and tumor.

Until they underwent thyroid surgery, no patient had received any treatment. Authors' data handling: Clinicopathological groups supplied CDR3 differences that were used to build a distant-metastasis classifier for papillary thyroid cancer. Using MiXCR, TCRdb reanalyzed the PCR reads. TCRdb's processing, not the authors', yielded these V and J calls. The repertoire consists of some 29,000 clones, with 15% to 20% occurring once and the leading ten covering approximately 4.4%. On this clone itself: Its antigen is unknown.

The sequence derives from a female donor with papillary thyroid cancer or a benign thyroid nodule (not recorded which). Some clones in this sample may be carry-over from other donors' samples. The source material was blood.

Here the CDR3 reads CRAWGRYEQYF. The CDR3 coding sequence is TGCAGAGCGTGGGGCAGGTACGAGCAGTACTTC. This rearrangement joins TRBV20-1 to TRBJ2-7; perhaps TRBD1 as D (5 bases). This CDR3 contains 11 residues. CDR1 and CDR2 (germline): DFQATT, SNEGSKA (reference sequence).